The clone carrying this T cell receptor beta chain was seen a single time. This sample was taken from a study of blood T cell repertoires in COVID-19. Study-level information: COVID-19 samples, acute and convalescent, were from the United States, Italy and Spain. T cells, B-cell-depleted T cells, or PBMCs supplied cDNA or gDNA.

The J segment lost 3 bases and the V segment lost 9 bases, leaving 11 bases of the junction unmatched. Germline loops: CDR1 SGDLS, CDR2 YYNGEE. The CDR3 contains 15 residues. What the recovered Cohort 3 donors had was two negative PCRs, clearance, or symptom resolution. Profiled with immunoSEQ multiplex PCR; TCRdb holds only in-frame clones, not every one. The sample has 150,000 to 200,000 clones; 88% are singletons. This sequence originates from a woman under 30 who had recovered from COVID-19. This sequence joins TRBV9 and TRBJ2-7; 11 positions match TRBD2. Input material: PBMCs or T cells enriched from blood (not recorded which). Written as DNA, the CDR3 is TGTGCCACCCTTAGCGGGAGGGCCGACAACTACGAGCAGTACTTC. Translated, it gives CATLSGRADNYEQYF.